What follows is one TCR beta chain and its context. Healthy bone marrow donors formed the donor group. Trimming took 1 base from V and 4 from J; bases not matched to a gene: 6. CDR1 is LGHNA and CDR2 is YSLEER in the germline V gene. The CDR3 totals 15 residues. These data are taken from a study of cytomegalovirus exposure and HLA in healthy donors. Study information: One earlier analysis, a look at roughly 180 million T cells, found some 120 million unique TCR beta sequences.

With 60 Vbeta and 13 Jbeta primers, the PCR was carried out. Under the authors' procedure: It was a later analysis that counted about 80 million unique TCR beta chains, of which roughly 11 million were shared. Assay: immunoSEQ multiplex PCR; the TCRdb copy retains only in-frame clones and omits some. The V and J calls and clone size come from that table; D and trimming were worked out from the DNA. Of some 200,000 clones in the sample, roughly 80% are singletons; the top ten hold around 1.4%. Sample: PBMCs. The origin of this receptor is a girl aged 10 to 17 in good health and CMV-seronegative. The chain combines TRBV4-3 with TRBJ1-2; 7 nucleotides align to TRBD1. The CDR3 DNA reads TGCGCCAGCAGCCAAGGTCAAGGGGGCGGCTATGGCTACACCTTC. Translated: CASSQGQGGGYGYTF.